This T cell receptor beta chain originates from a study of cytomegalovirus exposure and HLA in healthy donors. PCR employed 60 Vbeta and 13 Jbeta primers. The table came from immunoSEQ multiplex PCR; TCRdb's copy has only in-frame clones and leaves some out. The sample includes 150,000 to 200,000 clones, roughly 83% of them seen just once. The sample taken for sequencing was PBMCs. The sequence was obtained from a boy aged 5-17 years in good health and CMV-seronegative.

CDR3: CASSSGGAGDGYGYTF. CDR3 nucleotide sequence: TGTGCCAGCAGCTCAGGGGGCGCGGGAGATGGCTATGGCTACACCTTC. This rearrangement joins TRBV7-3 to TRBJ1-2; 8 nucleotides match TRBD1. CDR3 length equals 16 residues. Germline trimming cut 4 bases from V and 4 bases from J; bases unmatched to any gene: 11. CDR1 is SGHTA and CDR2 is FQGTGA in the germline V gene.